The present T cell receptor beta chain was sequenced within a study of cytomegalovirus exposure and HLA in healthy donors. The CDR3 has 16 amino acids. V shed 7 bases and J 0 bases; nucleotides not matched to a gene: 9. Germline V gene sequence: CDR1 LNHNV, CDR2 YYDKDF (reference sequence). A note on this clone: Antigen unknown.

Whole-study results and caveats: Among TCR beta chains, those listed as cytomegalovirus-associated numbered more than 150. Later examination showed HLA-associated TCR beta chains had greater clonal expansion than equally common others. Reports showed the classifier diagnosing cytomegalovirus status with high specificity and sensitivity. It is likely that the observed cluster of highly shared sequence variants was a sequencing artifact.

Primers: 60 Vbeta forward and 13 Jbeta reverse. Generated by immunoSEQ multiplex PCR, the TCRdb table keeps only in-frame clones and is missing some. Of 150,000 to 200,000 clones in the sample, approximately 81% are singletons; the top ten hold approximately 2.3%. The sequencing input was PBMCs. This TCR was recovered from a man between 18 and 29 years old in good health and CMV-seropositive. This rearrangement joins TRBV15 to TRBJ1-3; 7 bases map to TRBD1. Here the CDR3 DNA reads TGTGCCACCAAAACCCGCCGACAGGGCTCTGGAAACACCATATATTTT. It encodes CATKTRRQGSGNTIYF.